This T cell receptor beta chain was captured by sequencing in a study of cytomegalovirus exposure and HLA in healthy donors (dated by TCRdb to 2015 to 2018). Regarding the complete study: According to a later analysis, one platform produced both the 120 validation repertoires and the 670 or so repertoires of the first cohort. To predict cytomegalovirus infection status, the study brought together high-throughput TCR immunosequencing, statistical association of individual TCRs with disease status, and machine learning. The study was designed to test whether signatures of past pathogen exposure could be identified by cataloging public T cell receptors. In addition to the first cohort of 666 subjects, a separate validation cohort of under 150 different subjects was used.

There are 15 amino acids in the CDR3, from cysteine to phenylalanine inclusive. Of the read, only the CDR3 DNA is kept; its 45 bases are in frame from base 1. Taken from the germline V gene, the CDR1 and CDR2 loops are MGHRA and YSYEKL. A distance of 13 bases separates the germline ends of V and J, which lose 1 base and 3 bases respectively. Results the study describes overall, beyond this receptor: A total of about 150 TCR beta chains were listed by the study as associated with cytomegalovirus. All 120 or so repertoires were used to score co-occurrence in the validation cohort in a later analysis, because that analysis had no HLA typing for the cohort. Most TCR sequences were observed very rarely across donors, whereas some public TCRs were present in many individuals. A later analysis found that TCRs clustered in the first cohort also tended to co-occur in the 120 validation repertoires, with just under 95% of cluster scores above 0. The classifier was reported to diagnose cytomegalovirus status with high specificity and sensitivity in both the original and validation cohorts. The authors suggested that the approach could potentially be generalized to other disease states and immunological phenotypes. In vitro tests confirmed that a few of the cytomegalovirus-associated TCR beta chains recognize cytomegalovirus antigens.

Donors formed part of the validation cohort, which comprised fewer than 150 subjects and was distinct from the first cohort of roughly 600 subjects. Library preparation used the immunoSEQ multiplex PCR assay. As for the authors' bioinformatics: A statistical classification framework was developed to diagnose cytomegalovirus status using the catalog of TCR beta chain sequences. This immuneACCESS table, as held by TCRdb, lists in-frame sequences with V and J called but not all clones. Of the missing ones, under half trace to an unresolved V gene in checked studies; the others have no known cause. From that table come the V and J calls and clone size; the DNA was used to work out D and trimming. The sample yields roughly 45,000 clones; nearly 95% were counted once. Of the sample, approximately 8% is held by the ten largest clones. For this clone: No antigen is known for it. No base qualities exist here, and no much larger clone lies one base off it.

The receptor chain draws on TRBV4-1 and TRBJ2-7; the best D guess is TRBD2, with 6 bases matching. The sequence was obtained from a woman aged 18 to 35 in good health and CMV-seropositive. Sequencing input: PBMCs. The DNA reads TGCGCCAGCAGCCAAGTTCGCGGGGCGAACTACGAGCAGTACTTC. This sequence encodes CASSQVRGANYEQYF.